This T cell receptor (beta chain) was obtained from a study of T cell changes during pregnancy in multiple sclerosis. Germline values: CDR1 MNHEY, CDR2 SVGAGI. J was trimmed by 6 bases and V by 6 bases; bases with no gene match: 15. The CDR3 has 16 amino acids. The protocol was immunoSEQ multiplex PCR, while the TCRdb copy is restricted to in-frame clones and leaves out a portion. Here the sample spans tens of thousands of clones, roughly 88% being singletons. This receptor was taken from a female donor in good health, enrolled as a control in a pregnancy study. V usage is TRBV6-5 and J usage is TRBJ2-3, with 7 bases aligning to TRBD2. The input for sequencing was peripheral blood, taken in the first trimester of pregnancy. CDR3 in DNA: TGTGCCAGCAGATACGAACTAGGGAGGGTTGGGGATACGCAGTATTTT. It is translated as CASRYELGRVGDTQYF.